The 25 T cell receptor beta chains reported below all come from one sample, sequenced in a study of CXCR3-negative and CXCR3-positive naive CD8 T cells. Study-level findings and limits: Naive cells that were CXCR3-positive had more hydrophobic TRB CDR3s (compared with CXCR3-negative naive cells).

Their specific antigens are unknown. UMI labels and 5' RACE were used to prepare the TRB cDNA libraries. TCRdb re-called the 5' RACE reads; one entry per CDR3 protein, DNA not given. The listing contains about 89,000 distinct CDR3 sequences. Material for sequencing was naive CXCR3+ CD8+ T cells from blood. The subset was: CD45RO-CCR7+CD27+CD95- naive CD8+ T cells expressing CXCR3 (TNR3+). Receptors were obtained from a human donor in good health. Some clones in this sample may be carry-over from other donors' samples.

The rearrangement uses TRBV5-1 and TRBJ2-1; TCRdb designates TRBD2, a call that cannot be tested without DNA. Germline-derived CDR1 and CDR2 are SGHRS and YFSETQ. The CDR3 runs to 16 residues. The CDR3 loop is CASSFSGRARYNEQFF.

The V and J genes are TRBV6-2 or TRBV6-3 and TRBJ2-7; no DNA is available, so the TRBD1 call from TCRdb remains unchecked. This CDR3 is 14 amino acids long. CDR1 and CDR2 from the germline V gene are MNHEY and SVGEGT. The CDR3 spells CASSRTPDVYEQYF.

CDR3 in amino acids: CASRVYRGGTEQFF. The chain joins TRBV6-1 to TRBJ2-1; the TCRdb D gene call, TRBD1, has no DNA to confirm it. Germline CDR1 MNHNS, CDR2 SASEGT. The CDR3 runs 14 residues.

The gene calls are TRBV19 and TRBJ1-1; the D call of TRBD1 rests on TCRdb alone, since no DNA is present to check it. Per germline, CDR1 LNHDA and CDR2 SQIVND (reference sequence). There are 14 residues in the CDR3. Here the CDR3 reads CASSQQGAWTEAFF.

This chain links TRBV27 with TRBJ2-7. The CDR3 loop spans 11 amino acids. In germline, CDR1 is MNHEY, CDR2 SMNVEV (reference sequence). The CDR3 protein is CASRGIYEQYF.

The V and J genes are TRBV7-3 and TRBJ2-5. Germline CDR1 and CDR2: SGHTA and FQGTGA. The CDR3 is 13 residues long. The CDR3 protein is CASSSDLGETQYF.

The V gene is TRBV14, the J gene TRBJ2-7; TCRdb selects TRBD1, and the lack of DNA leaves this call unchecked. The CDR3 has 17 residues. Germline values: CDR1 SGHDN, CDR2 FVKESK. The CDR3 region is CASSQPDLSLNACEQYF.

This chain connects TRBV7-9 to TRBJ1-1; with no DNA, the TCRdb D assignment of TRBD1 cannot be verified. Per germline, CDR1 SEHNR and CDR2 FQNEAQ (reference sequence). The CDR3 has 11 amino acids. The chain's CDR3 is CASSQGREAFF. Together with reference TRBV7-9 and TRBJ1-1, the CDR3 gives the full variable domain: DTGVSQNPRHKITKRGQNVTFRCDPISEHNRLYWYRQTLGQGPEFLTYFQNEAQLEKSRLLSDRFSAERPKGSFSTLEIQRTEQGDSAMYLCASSQGREAFFGQGTRLTVV.

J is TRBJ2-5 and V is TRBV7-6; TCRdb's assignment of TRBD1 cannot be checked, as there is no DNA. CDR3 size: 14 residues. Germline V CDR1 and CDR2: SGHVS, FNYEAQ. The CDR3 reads CASSFGDSQETQYF.

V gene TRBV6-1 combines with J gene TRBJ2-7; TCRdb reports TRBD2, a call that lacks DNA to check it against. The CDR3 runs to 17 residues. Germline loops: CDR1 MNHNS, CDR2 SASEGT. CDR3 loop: CASSEGLAGESSYEQYF.

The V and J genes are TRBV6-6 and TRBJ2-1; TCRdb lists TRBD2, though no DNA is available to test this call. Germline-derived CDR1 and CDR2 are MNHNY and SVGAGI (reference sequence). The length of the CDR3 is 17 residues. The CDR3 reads CASSYSTGTTGFNEQFF.

This CDR3 reads CASSQPKHRDAGTDEQYF. This chain connects TRBV3-1 to TRBJ2-7; TCRdb's D gene call, TRBD1, goes unchecked for lack of DNA. CDR3 length: 18 amino acids. CDR1 and CDR2 from the germline V gene are LGHDT and YNNKEL (reference sequence).

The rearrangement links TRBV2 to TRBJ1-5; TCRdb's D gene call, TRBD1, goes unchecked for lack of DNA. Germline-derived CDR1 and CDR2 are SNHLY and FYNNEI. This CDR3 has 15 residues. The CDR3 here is CASSADRASNQPQHF.

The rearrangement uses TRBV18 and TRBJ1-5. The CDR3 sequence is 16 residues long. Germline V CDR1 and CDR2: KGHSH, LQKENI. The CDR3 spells CASSPGSRDSNQPQHF.

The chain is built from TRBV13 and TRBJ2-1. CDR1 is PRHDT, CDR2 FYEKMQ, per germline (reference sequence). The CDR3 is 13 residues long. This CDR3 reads CASSSQDYNEQFF.

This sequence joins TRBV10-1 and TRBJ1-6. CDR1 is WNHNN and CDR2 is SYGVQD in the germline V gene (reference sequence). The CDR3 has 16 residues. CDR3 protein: CASSESTDGLNSPLHF.

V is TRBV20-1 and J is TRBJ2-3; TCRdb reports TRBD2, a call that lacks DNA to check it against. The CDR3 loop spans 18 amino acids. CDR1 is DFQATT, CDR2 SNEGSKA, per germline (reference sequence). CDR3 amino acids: CSARAWELAGPPTDTQYF.

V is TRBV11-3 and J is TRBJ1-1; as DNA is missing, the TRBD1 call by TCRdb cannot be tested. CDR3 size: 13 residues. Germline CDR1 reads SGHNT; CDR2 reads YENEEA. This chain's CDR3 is CASSPTGHTEAFF.

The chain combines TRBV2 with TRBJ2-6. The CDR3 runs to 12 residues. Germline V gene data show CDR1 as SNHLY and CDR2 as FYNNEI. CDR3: CASMGGANVLTF.

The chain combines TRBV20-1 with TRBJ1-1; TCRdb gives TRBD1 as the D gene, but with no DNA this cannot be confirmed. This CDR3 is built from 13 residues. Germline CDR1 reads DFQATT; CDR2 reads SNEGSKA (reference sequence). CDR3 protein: CSADRAMNTEAFF.

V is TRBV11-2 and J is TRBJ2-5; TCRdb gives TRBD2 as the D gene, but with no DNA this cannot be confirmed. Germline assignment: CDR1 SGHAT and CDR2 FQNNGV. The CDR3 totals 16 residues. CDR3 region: CASSGWTGGRLETQYF.

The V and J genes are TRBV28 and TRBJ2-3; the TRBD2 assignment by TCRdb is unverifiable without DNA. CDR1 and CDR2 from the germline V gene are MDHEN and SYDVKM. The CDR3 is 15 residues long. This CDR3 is CASERGHSSTDTQYF.

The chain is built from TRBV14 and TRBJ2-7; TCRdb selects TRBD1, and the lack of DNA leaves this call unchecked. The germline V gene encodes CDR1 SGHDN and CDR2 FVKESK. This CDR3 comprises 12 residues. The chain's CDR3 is CASSQGQYEQYF.

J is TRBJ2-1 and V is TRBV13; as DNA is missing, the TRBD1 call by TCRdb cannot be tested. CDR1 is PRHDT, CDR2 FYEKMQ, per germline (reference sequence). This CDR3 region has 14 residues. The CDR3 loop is CASSLDRAYNEQFF.

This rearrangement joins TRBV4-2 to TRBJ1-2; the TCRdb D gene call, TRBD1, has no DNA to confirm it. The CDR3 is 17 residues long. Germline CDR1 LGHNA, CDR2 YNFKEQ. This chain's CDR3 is CASSLNQGTVSNYGYTF.